This T cell receptor beta chain was recovered during a study of T cell responses to AZD1222 COVID-19 vaccine. Germline CDR1 SGHRS, CDR2 YFSETQ. V lost 4 bases and J lost 2, with 12 bases in between. There are 14 residues in the CDR3. Method: immunoSEQ multiplex PCR; TCRdb's copy keeps in-frame clones and lacks some. The sample gives some 120,000 clones, around nine tenths of which show up once; approximately 12% is in the top ten. The chain has TRBV5-1 and TRBJ1-1; possible D gene TRBD1, 6 bases. The TCR was taken from an adult in good health. The source material was peripheral blood, sampled on day 0 of AZD1222 vaccination. CDR3 DNA: TGCGCCAGCAGCCCCGGACAGAGTAACACTGAAGCTTTCTTT. This gives the protein CASSPGQSNTEAFF.